This record concerns one T cell receptor beta chain sequence. Its antigen is unknown. One end of the junction does not line up with germline, which may come from a read error. These data belong to a study of cytomegalovirus exposure and HLA in healthy donors. Study details: A prior study identified over 100 million unique TCR beta sequences from some 180 million T cells. Of several hundred genotyped donors, approximately 84% clustered with self-reported Caucasian donors. Study observations and caveats: Most TCRs appeared rarely, but some public TCRs recurred in many donors.

Per the germline V gene, CDR1 is SEHNR and CDR2 is FQNEAQ (reference sequence). The CDR3 loop spans 16 amino acids. Vbeta (60) and Jbeta (13) primers were used in the PCR. The protocol was immunoSEQ multiplex PCR, while the TCRdb copy is restricted to in-frame clones and leaves out a portion. The sample holds approximately 190,000 clones, about four fifths seen once. This chain joins TRBV7-9 and TRBJ2-1; weak D call: TRBD2 (6 bases). This clonotype was sampled from a woman aged 50 to 60 in good health and CMV-seropositive. The sequenced sample was PBMCs. CDR3 nucleotide sequence: TGTGCCGGCAGCTTAGGGTTCGGGGGAACCTACAATGAGCAGTTCTTC. Translating gives CAGSLGFGGTYNEQFF.